This is a list of T cell receptor beta chains from one sample in a study of blood T cell repertoires in COVID-19. Only in-frame clones appear in the TCRdb table, and some are missing; sequencing was by immunoSEQ multiplex PCR. The repertoire includes over 200,000 clones, 83% of them detected once, and 0.95% to 1.5% sits in the top ten. The sequencing sample was made of peripheral blood. Receptor source: a woman in her twenties or thirties with COVID-19, enrolled during active disease. Each CDR3 is given with its conserved first and last residue. The D gene is left open where the match is weak. Size is omitted from some rows. Given values are once, few, many or a class for expanded clones.

j_call d_call v_call cdr3_length clone_size cdr3_aa cdr3_nt
TRBJ2-7 NA TRBV27 14 NA CASSLARFGYEQYF TGTGCCAGCAGTTTAGCGAGGTTTGGCTACGAGCAGTACTTC
TRBJ2-3 NA TRBV9 13 NA CASSVGGTDTQYF TGTGCCAGCAGCGTAGGAGGCACAGATACGCAGTATTTT
TRBJ2-7 NA TRBV27 14 NA CASSLGGANYEQYF TGTGCCAGCAGTTTAGGGGGGGCAAACTACGAGCAGTACTTC
TRBJ1-4 TRBD1 TRBV19 12 NA CASGQGGEKLFF TGTGCCAGCGGACAGGGAGGCGAAAAACTGTTTTTT
TRBJ1-2 NA TRBV7-2 16 NA CASSLGGKGRNYGYTF TGTGCCAGCAGCTTAGGTGGAAAGGGGAGGAACTATGGCTACACCTTC
TRBJ1-1 NA TRBV6-6 16 NA CASSYTPGRMNTEAFF TGTGCCAGCAGTTACACCCCCGGGAGGATGAACACTGAAGCTTTCTTT
TRBJ2-2 TRBD2 TRBV3-1/TRBV3-2 18 NA CASSYQLAGGLNTGELFF TGTGCCAGCAGCTACCAACTAGCGGGGGGGCTGAACACCGGGGAGCTGTTTTTT
TRBJ2-1 NA TRBV6-5 16 NA CASSYARGRGPDEQFF TGTGCCAGCAGTTACGCGCGGGGCCGCGGCCCGGATGAGCAGTTCTTC
TRBJ2-5 TRBD2 TRBV13 13 NA CAGSRAGEVTQYF TGTGCCGGCAGCCGAGCGGGAGAGGTGACCCAGTACTTC
TRBJ1-2 NA TRBV7-9 15 many CASSFFDSTNYGYTF TGTGCCAGCAGCTTTTTCGACAGCACTAACTATGGCTACACCTTC
TRBJ2-3 TRBD2 TRBV10-3 17 NA CAISGQRGGLGTDTQYF TGTGCCATCAGTGGACAGCGGGGGGGACTTGGAACAGATACGCAGTATTTT
TRBJ1-1 NA TRBV12-3/TRBV12-4 12 NA CASSLQGTEAFF TGTGCCAGCAGTTTACAGGGGACTGAAGCTTTCTTT
TRBJ1-1 NA TRBV3-1/TRBV3-2 15 NA CASSPSDTMNTEAFF TGTGCCAGCAGTCCCAGTGACACCATGAACACTGAAGCTTTCTTT
TRBJ1-5 TRBD1 TRBV11-3 17 NA CASSLGEDRGSNQPQHF TGTGCCAGCAGCTTAGGAGAGGACAGGGGGAGCAATCAGCCCCAGCATTTT
TRBJ1-2 NA TRBV12-3/TRBV12-4 11 NA CACKEGGGYTF TGTGCCTGCAAGGAGGGCGGCGGCTACACCTTC
TRBJ2-3 TRBD2 TRBV5-4 16 NA CASSSGASGRTDTQYF TGTGCCAGCAGCTCTGGGGCTAGCGGGCGCACAGATACGCAGTATTTT
TRBJ1-6 TRBD1 TRBV28 16 NA CASSLWGDRANSPLHF TGTGCCAGCAGTTTATGGGGAGACAGGGCTAATTCACCCCTCCACTTT
TRBJ1-2 NA TRBV4-3 15 NA CASSQVVVADYGYTF TGCGCCAGCAGCCAAGTCGTGGTGGCAGACTATGGCTACACCTTC
TRBJ1-2 TRBD1 TRBV5-1 14 many CASSLAGTGGGYTF TGCGCCAGCAGCTTGGCCGGGACAGGGGGCGGCTACACCTTC
TRBJ1-6 NA TRBV3-1/TRBV3-2 12 NA CASTLYNSPLHF TGTGCCAGCACCCTCTATAATTCACCCCTCCACTTT
TRBJ1-1 NA TRBV12-3/TRBV12-4 13 NA CASSLGAPTEAFF TGTGCCAGCAGTTTGGGGGCCCCCACTGAAGCTTTCTTT
TRBJ1-2 TRBD1 TRBV5-1 16 NA CASSQRTGRVDYGYTF TGCGCCAGCAGCCAGAGGACAGGAAGGGTCGACTATGGCTACACCTTC
TRBJ1-1 NA TRBV30 14 NA CAWSVHAANTEAFF TGTGCCTGGAGTGTACATGCGGCGAACACTGAAGCTTTCTTT
TRBJ2-3 NA TRBV4-3 15 NA CASSQTSGPTDTQYF TGCGCCAGCAGCCAAACGTCGGGTCCCACAGATACGCAGTATTTT
TRBJ2-3 TRBD1 TRBV20-1 15 NA CSASSGQSFPDTQYF TGCAGTGCTAGTTCGGGACAGAGCTTCCCAGATACGCAGTATTTT
TRBJ2-7 NA TRBV15 14 NA CATSRARQGYEQYF TGTGCCACCAGCAGAGCCAGGCAGGGCTACGAGCAGTACTTC
TRBJ2-3 TRBD2 TRBV6-5 15 NA CASTLSGGAIDTQYF TGTGCCAGCACCCTCAGCGGGGGGGCAATAGATACGCAGTATTTT
TRBJ2-7 TRBD2 TRBV28 15 NA CASSAEKRGPYEQYF TGTGCCAGCAGTGCCGAGAAGCGGGGACCCTACGAGCAGTACTTC
TRBJ2-7 TRBD1 TRBV27 15 NA CASSLGTGEGYEQYF TGTGCCAGCAGTTTAGGGACAGGAGAGGGCTACGAGCAGTACTTC
TRBJ2-5 NA TRBV2 12 NA CASSYSEETQYF TGTGCCAGCAGTTACAGTGAAGAGACCCAGTACTTC
TRBJ2-1 NA TRBV20-1 11 NA CSATSENEQFF TGCAGTGCCACCAGCGAGAATGAGCAGTTCTTC
TRBJ2-1 NA TRBV5-1 14 NA CASSLGRGKGEQFF TGCGCCAGCAGCTTGGGCAGGGGAAAAGGTGAGCAGTTCTTC
TRBJ2-2 NA TRBV6-2/TRBV6-3 13 NA CASSRRGSGELFF TGTGCCAGCAGTCGCAGGGGTTCCGGGGAGCTGTTTTTT
TRBJ2-3 NA TRBV4-3 14 NA CASSQGGETDTQYF TGCGCCAGCAGCCAAGGAGGTGAAACAGATACGCAGTATTTT
TRBJ2-5 TRBD1 TRBV4-1 14 NA CASSQDRGGETQYF TGCGCCAGCAGCCAGGACAGGGGTGGAGAGACCCAGTACTTC
TRBJ1-5 TRBD1 TRBV5-6 18 NA CASSDGNSDRGRGQPQHF TGTGCCAGCAGCGACGGAAATTCGGACAGGGGTCGAGGGCAGCCCCAGCATTTT
TRBJ2-7 TRBD1 TRBV6-2/TRBV6-3 14 NA CASSYSGQGHEQYF TGTGCCAGCAGTTACTCGGGACAGGGCCACGAGCAGTACTTC
TRBJ2-2 NA TRBV2 12 once CASTGSAGELFF TGTGCCAGCACAGGGTCGGCCGGGGAGCTGTTTTTT
TRBJ1-6 TRBD1 TRBV3-1/TRBV3-2 14 NA CASSLGTGNSPLHF TGTGCCAGCAGCCTCGGGACAGGAAATTCACCCCTCCACTTT
TRBJ2-7 TRBD2 TRBV6-5 15 NA CASSSRGGLSHEQYF TGTGCCAGCAGCTCGAGGGGAGGGCTTAGCCACGAGCAGTACTTC
TRBJ2-2 NA TRBV12-5 14 many CASGLLANTGELFF TGTGCTAGTGGTTTGCTAGCGAACACCGGGGAGCTGTTTTTT
TRBJ2-3 TRBD2 TRBV5-1 18 NA CASSWVPLAGVRTDTQYF TGCGCCAGCAGCTGGGTCCCGCTAGCGGGAGTAAGGACAGATACGCAGTATTTT
TRBJ2-3 NA TRBV7-3 15 NA CASSLGITSTDTQYF TGTGCCAGCAGCTTGGGCATCACTAGCACAGATACGCAGTATTTT
TRBJ2-1 NA TRBV9 16 NA CASSVGAGLRYNEQFF TGTGCCAGCAGCGTGGGGGCAGGGCTTCGCTACAATGAGCAGTTCTTC